Below, 17 T cell receptor beta chains from the same sample are listed, as sequenced in a study of blood T cell repertoires in COVID-19. The protocol was immunoSEQ multiplex PCR, while the TCRdb copy is restricted to in-frame clones and leaves out a portion. Counted here are about 200,000 clones, 70% to 90% occurring once; the ten biggest clones make up roughly 25%. Material: PBMCs or T cells enriched from blood (not recorded which). The receptors were sampled from a woman between 40 and 50 years old in a cohort exposed to, infected with or recovered from COVID-19 (not recorded which).

The chain links TRBV27 to TRBJ2-1; 7 bases are a match to TRBD2. This CDR3 is 16 amino acids long. The V and J ends lost 5 bases and 6 bases, in that order; junction bases with no gene match: 13. Germline CDR1 MNHEY, CDR2 SMNVEV (reference sequence). In nucleotides, the CDR3 is TGTGCCAGCAGTCTATTGACTAGCCTTGGGGGCAATGAGCAGTTCTTC. This translates into CASSLLTSLGGNEQFF.

The V call is TRBV28, the J call TRBJ2-7, with TRBD1 matching 8 bases. V shed 2 bases and J 5 bases; nucleotides not matched to a gene: 11. Looked up from germline, CDR1 is MDHEN and CDR2 is SYDVKM. The CDR3 loop spans 16 amino acids. The CDR3 region is CASSLISSRGPHEQYF. Written as DNA, the CDR3 is TGTGCCAGCAGTTTAATCTCGTCCAGGGGGCCTCACGAGCAGTACTTC.

This chain joins TRBV5-6 and TRBJ2-5; D tentatively reads TRBD1 or TRBD2 (6 bases each). V was trimmed by 4 bases and J by 5 bases, leaving 12 bases between them. This CDR3 is built from 13 residues. The germline V gene encodes CDR1 SGHDT and CDR2 YYEEEE. Here the CDR3 DNA reads TGTGCCAGCAGCCTGGGGGGCCGCGAGACCCAGTACTTC. Its protein product is CASSLGGRETQYF. Using reference TRBV5-6 and TRBJ2-5 for the parts outside the CDR3, the full variable domain is DAGVTQSPTHLIKTRGQQVTLRCSPKSGHDTVSWYQQALGQGPQFIFQYYEEEERQRGNFPDRFSGHQFPNYSSELNVNALLLGDSALYLCASSLGGRETQYFGPGTRLLVL.

This chain connects TRBV4-1 to TRBJ1-6, with a weak D call TRBD1 (5 bases). Germline V lookup: CDR1 MGHRA, CDR2 YSYEKL. Between the trimmed V and J ends, which lost 2 bases and 9 bases, there was a span of 14 bases. The CDR3 covers 15 residues. CDR3 protein: CASSQTTDGTSPLHF. DNA of the CDR3: TGCGCCAGCAGCCAAACGACAGACGGTACTTCACCCCTCCACTTT.

This rearrangement joins TRBV5-1 to TRBJ1-1, with D perhaps TRBD1 (6 bases). Germline values: CDR1 SGHRS, CDR2 YFSETQ. The CDR3 runs to 13 residues. V was trimmed by 0 bases and J by 11 bases, leaving 14 bases between them. This CDR3 is CASSLGGREEAFF. Written as DNA, the CDR3 is TGCGCCAGCAGCTTGGGGGGGCGAGAGGAGGCTTTCTTT.

Concerning this clone itself: The same CDR3 can be traced to other DNA sequences in this sample. The rearrangement links TRBV7-6 to TRBJ1-3; the D gene is possibly TRBD1 (6 bases). Germline CDR1 SGHVS, CDR2 FNYEAQ. CDR3 length: 17 residues. V was clipped by 1 base and J by 3 bases, with 16 bases between them. The CDR3 DNA reads as TGTGCCAGCAGCTTAGGGACGGGACAACGAAGTGGAAACACCATATATTTT. Protein product: CASSLGTGQRSGNTIYF. Full variable domain (missing parts from reference TRBV7-6 and TRBJ1-3): GAGVSQSPRYKVTKRGQDVALRCDPISGHVSLYWYRQALGQGPEFLTYFNYEAQQDKSGLPNDRFSAERPEGSISTLTIQRTEQRDSAMYRCASSLGTGQRSGNTIYFGEGSWLTVV.

The chain is built from TRBV6-5 and TRBJ2-1; possibly TRBD2 for D (6 bases). The V end lost 6 bases, the J end lost 4 bases, and 16 bases lay between the germline ends. Germline V CDR1 and CDR2: MNHEY, SVGAGI. CDR3 length: 15 amino acids. The chain's CDR3 is CASSYSGGGYNEQFF. DNA for the CDR3: TGTGCCAGCAGCTATAGCGGAGGTGGGTACAATGAGCAGTTCTTC.

The chain employs TRBV6-5 and TRBJ2-4; D perhaps matches TRBD1 (7 bases). V was shortened by 6 bases and J by 5 bases, with 17 bases between the two germline ends. Germline CDR1 and CDR2: MNHEY and SVGAGI. The CDR3 has 15 residues. This chain's CDR3 is CASSRQVRGENIQYF. As DNA, the CDR3 is TGTGCCAGCAGCCGACAGGTCAGGGGGGAAAACATTCAGTACTTC.

The chain is built from TRBV19 and TRBJ1-1; unclear D gene. The CDR3 sequence is 17 residues long. Trimming stripped 0 bases from V and 3 bases from J, with 17 bases between. The germline V gene encodes CDR1 LNHDA and CDR2 SQIVND (reference sequence). CDR3 protein: CASSIDLSGRRYTEAFF. CDR3 in DNA: TGTGCCAGTAGTATAGATCTATCCGGCAGGCGCTACACTGAAGCTTTCTTT.

The CDR3 sequence: CAISEIQGNTEAFF. In DNA form, the CDR3 reads TGTGCCATCAGTGAGATACAGGGGAACACTGAAGCTTTCTTT. The chain employs TRBV10-3 and TRBJ1-1; TRBD1 might be the D (6 bases). The CDR3 runs to 14 residues. The V end was cut by 2 bases, the J end by 1 base, with 8 bases between. Germline V gene data show CDR1 as ENHRY and CDR2 as SYGVKD.

The chain joins TRBV2 to TRBJ1-3, with D possibly TRBD1 on 6 matching bases. CDR1 and CDR2 from the germline V gene are SNHLY and FYNNEI. V was trimmed by 6 bases and J by 1 base, leaving 13 bases between them. The CDR3 is made up of 15 amino acids. CDR3 protein: CASSEIGGSGNTIYF. CDR3 bases: TGTGCCAGCAGCGAGATAGGGGGTTCTGGAAACACCATATATTTT.

The chain employs TRBV7-2 and TRBJ1-3; 7 nucleotides match TRBD1. Germline CDR1 SGHTA, CDR2 FQGNSA. Trimming at V came to 5 bases and at J to 4 bases, leaving 5 bases not matched to a gene. This CDR3 has 14 residues. In nucleotides, the CDR3 is TGTGCCAGCAGCATAAGACAGGGAGGAAACACCATATATTTT. Amino acid sequence: CASSIRQGGNTIYF.

The gene calls are TRBV27 and TRBJ1-2; D is possibly TRBD1 (6 bases). Trimming shortened V by 2 bases and J by 8 bases, and 18 bases separated the two germline ends. Germline CDR1 is MNHEY and CDR2 is SMNVEV (reference sequence). The CDR3 totals 15 residues. The DNA of the CDR3 is TGTGCCAGCAGTTTACTCGTGGGGGGGGCAGGCGGCTACACCTTC. It encodes CASSLLVGGAGGYTF.

V gene TRBV29-1 combines with J gene TRBJ2-5; 7 nucleotides line up with TRBD1. J lost 6 bases, V lost 0 bases, and 4 bases had no gene match. Germline V gene lookup returns CDR1 SQVTM and CDR2 ANQGSEA. The length of the CDR3 is 13 residues. CDR3 sequence reads: CSVEESGGKTQYF. Here the CDR3 DNA reads TGCAGCGTTGAAGAGTCAGGGGGAAAGACCCAGTACTTC.

This sequence joins TRBV16 and TRBJ1-1, with 7 bases aligning to TRBD1. With V trimmed by 3 bases and J by 2 bases, 9 bases remained unmatched. CDR3 length: 16 residues. Per germline, CDR1 KGHSY and CDR2 FQNENV. The CDR3 nucleotides are TGTGCCAGCAGCCACCCCGCAGGGGGAATAAACACTGAAGCTTTCTTT. Protein sequence: CASSHPAGGINTEAFF. Using reference TRBV16 and TRBJ1-1 for the parts outside the CDR3, the full variable domain is GEEVAQTPKHLVRGEGQKAKLYCAPIKGHSYVFWYQQVLKNEFKFLISFQNENVFDETGMPKERFSAKCLPNSPCSLEIQATKLEDSAVYFCASSHPAGGINTEAFFGQGTRLTVV.

The V gene is TRBV28, the J gene TRBJ1-5; 7 nucleotides agree with TRBD1. V dropped 6 bases and J dropped 3; count of bases not matched to a gene: 8. CDR3 length: 15 amino acids. Germline lookup yields CDR1 MDHEN and CDR2 SYDVKM. The CDR3 reads CASRYYDRDNQPQHF. CDR3 coding DNA: TGTGCCAGCAGGTATTATGACAGGGACAATCAGCCCCAGCATTTT.

The gene calls are TRBV24-1 and TRBJ2-2; weak D call: TRBD1 (5 bases). CDR3 length: 17 amino acids. Trimming cost V 1 base and J 5 bases, with 16 bases left between them. Germline CDR1 and CDR2: KGHDR and SFDVKD. CDR3 amino acids: CATSDFGQGSWTGELFF. Written as DNA, the CDR3 is TGTGCCACCAGTGATTTTGGCCAGGGATCTTGGACCGGGGAGCTGTTTTTT.